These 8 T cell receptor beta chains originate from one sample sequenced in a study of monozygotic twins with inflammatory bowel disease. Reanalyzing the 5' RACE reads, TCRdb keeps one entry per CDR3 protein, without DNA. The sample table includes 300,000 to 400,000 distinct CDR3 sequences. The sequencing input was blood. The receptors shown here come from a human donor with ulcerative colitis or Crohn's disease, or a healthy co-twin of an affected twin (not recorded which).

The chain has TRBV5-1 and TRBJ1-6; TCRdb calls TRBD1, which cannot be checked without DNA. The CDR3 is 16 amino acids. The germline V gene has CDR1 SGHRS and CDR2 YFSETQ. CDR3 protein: CASSLVSPGNNSPLHF.

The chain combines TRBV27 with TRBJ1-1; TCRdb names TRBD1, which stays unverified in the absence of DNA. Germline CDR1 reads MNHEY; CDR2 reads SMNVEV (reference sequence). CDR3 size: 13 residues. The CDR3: CASRHTGNTEAFF.

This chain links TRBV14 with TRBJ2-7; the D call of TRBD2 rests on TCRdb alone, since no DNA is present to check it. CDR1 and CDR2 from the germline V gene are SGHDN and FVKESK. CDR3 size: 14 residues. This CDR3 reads CASAAGGYSYEQYF.

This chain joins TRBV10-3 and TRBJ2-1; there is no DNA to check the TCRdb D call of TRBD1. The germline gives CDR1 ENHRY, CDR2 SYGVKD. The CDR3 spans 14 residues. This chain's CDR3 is CAISESMRGHEQFF.

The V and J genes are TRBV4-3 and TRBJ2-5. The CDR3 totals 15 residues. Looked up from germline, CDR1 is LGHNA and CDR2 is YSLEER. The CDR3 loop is CASSQDQTEKETQYF.

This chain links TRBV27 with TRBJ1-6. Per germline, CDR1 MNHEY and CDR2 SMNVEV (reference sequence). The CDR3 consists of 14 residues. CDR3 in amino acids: CASSSGVVVSPLHF.

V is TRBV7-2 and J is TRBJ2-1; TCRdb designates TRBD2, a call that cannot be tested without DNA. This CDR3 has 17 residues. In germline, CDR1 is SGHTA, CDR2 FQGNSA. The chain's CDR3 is CASSQQVGRGGIDEQFF.

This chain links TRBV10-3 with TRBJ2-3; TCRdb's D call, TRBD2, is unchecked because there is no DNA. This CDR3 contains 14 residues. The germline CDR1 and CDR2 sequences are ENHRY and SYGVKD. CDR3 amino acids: CAISVGGGTDTQYF.